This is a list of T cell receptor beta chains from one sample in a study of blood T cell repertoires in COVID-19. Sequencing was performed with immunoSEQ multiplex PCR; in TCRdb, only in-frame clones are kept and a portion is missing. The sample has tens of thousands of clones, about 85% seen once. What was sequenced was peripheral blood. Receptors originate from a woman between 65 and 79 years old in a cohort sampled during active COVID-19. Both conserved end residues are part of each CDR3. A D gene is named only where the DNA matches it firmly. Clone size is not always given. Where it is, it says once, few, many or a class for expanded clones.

CASSLTGNTGELFF | TGTGCCAGCAGCTTAACAGGGAACACCGGGGAGCTGTTTTTT | . | TRBV7-9 | . | TRBJ2-2
CASSYLGQDNSPLHF | TGCGCCAGCAGCTACCTCGGACAGGACAATTCACCCCTCCACTTT | . | TRBV5-1 | TRBD1 | TRBJ1-6
CAISESQGALGYQPQHF | TGTGCCATCAGTGAGTCTCAGGGGGCGCTAGGTTATCAGCCCCAGCATTTT | once | TRBV10-3 | TRBD1 | TRBJ1-5
CAISGTGIDEAFF | TGTGCCATCAGTGGGACAGGGATAGATGAAGCTTTCTTT | . | TRBV10-3 | TRBD1 | TRBJ1-1
CASSPQTAIPLNYGYTF | TGTGCCAGCAGTCCCCAGACAGCAATCCCCCTTAACTATGGCTACACCTTC | . | TRBV27 | . | TRBJ1-2
CAISEESWNSPLHF | TGTGCCATCAGTGAGGAGTCTTGGAATTCACCCCTCCACTTT | . | TRBV10-3 | . | TRBJ1-6
CASSSAGLGISYEQYF | TGTGCCAGCAGTTCCGCGGGACTAGGGATCTCCTACGAGCAGTACTTC | . | TRBV28 | TRBD2 | TRBJ2-7
CASKRGTGNTIYF | TGTGCCAGCAAAAGGGGGACTGGAAACACCATATATTTT | . | TRBV28 | . | TRBJ1-3
CASSLALGDRTRRGYNEQFF | TGTGCCAGCAGCTTAGCGTTGGGGGACAGAACCCGGAGGGGTTACAATGAGCAGTTCTTC | . | TRBV7-8 | . | TRBJ2-1
CASSFGGGEQYF | TGTGCCAGCAGCTTCGGGGGGGGCGAGCAGTACTTC | . | TRBV28 | TRBD2 | TRBJ2-7
CAISPSGNTGELFF | TGTGCCATCAGTCCAAGCGGGAACACCGGGGAGCTGTTTTTT | . | TRBV10-3 | . | TRBJ2-2
CAISGLGTSGRENSYNEQFF | TGTGCCATCAGTGGGTTGGGGACTAGCGGGAGGGAGAATTCCTACAATGAGCAGTTCTTC | . | TRBV10-3 | TRBD2 | TRBJ2-1
CASSWGQRNYEQYF | TGCGCCAGCAGCTGGGGACAACGAAACTACGAGCAGTACTTC | . | TRBV5-1 | . | TRBJ2-7
CASSDRGREYGYTF | TGTGCCAGCAGCGACAGGGGTAGGGAATATGGCTACACCTTC | few | TRBV2 | TRBD1 | TRBJ1-2
CASSSLLYQPQHF | TGTGCCAGCAGTTCATTACTTTATCAGCCCCAGCATTTT | few | TRBV2 | . | TRBJ1-5
CASSMVAVNTGELFF | TGTGCCAGTAGTATGGTAGCGGTGAACACCGGGGAGCTGTTTTTT | . | TRBV19 | . | TRBJ2-2
CASIAGSNYEQYF | TGTGCCAGCATTGCGGGGAGTAACTACGAGCAGTACTTC | once | TRBV2 | . | TRBJ2-7
CAWSVQGGRSSPLHF | TGTGCCTGGAGTGTACAGGGAGGGAGGAGTTCACCCCTCCACTTT | . | TRBV30 | . | TRBJ1-6
CASKVEGAIGGYTF | TGTGCCAGCAAAGTGGAGGGGGCGATCGGGGGCTACACCTTC | . | TRBV2 | TRBD1 | TRBJ1-2
CASSARQGVLYEQYF | TGTGCCAGCAGCGCGAGACAGGGGGTTCTCTACGAGCAGTACTTC | few | TRBV9 | TRBD1 | TRBJ2-7
CATSLEAGGTNVLTF | TGTGCCACCAGCTTGGAGGCGGGTGGGACCAACGTCCTGACTTTC | . | TRBV15 | . | TRBJ2-6
CASSTLAGGGETQYF | TGTGCCAGCAGCACACTAGCGGGAGGGGGGGAGACCCAGTACTTC | . | TRBV7-2 | TRBD2 | TRBJ2-5
CASSAGTGGNTIYF | TGTGCCAGCTCAGCCGGGACAGGGGGCAACACCATATATTTT | . | TRBV18 | TRBD1 | TRBJ1-3